This T cell receptor beta chain was recovered during a study of blood T cell repertoires in COVID-19 (dated by TCRdb to about 2020). For the study in its entirety: The collaborator samples originated in the United States, Italy and Spain and spanned the acute and convalescent phases of COVID-19. The material from the prospective study consisted of cDNA or gDNA derived from T cells, B-cell-depleted T cells, or PBMCs. Subjects who had been exposed to COVID-19, were actively infected with it, or had recovered from it provided the deeply sampled blood TCRbeta repertoires that made up the dataset. HLA class I and class II types, where available, came from metadata supplied by the sample provider rather than from assay-based typing. The repertoires were released in a freely available public database intended as a resource for research on the immune response to SARS-CoV-2. Nearly every sample came with metadata listing a de-identified subject ID, COVID-19 status, age in years and sex. The samples were drawn from two sources: the first 160 participants of the ongoing ImmuneRACE study, and 950 to 1,500 subjects contributed by 6 global collaborators.

This clone turned up a few times. No cognate antigen has been identified for it. No per-base quality is available; no much larger clone lies one base away. Collaborating institutions collected whole blood in K2EDTA tubes following their own protocols. Collaborator samples were shipped for TCRbeta analysis as frozen whole blood, isolated PBMCs, or DNA extracted from either sample type. The research as a whole found: Clinical and demographic metadata were provided uncurated, with the amount varying by source and participant.

V was cut back by 5 bases and J by 5 bases, leaving a gap of 12 bases between them. There are 13 amino acids in the CDR3, from cysteine to phenylalanine inclusive. The kept DNA is CDR3 alone, 39 bases in frame from the first base. According to the germline V gene, CDR1 reads MRHNA and CDR2 reads SNTAGT. TCRbeta CDR3 regions were amplified from genomic DNA by means of the immunoSEQ Assay, a bias-controlled multiplex PCR. The study's processing was this. Within the assay, amplification of reference gene primers was used to estimate how many nucleated cells each sample contained. To quantify the absolute abundance of each unique TCRbeta CDR3 rearrangement, sequence reads were collapsed and filtered. For each sample, productive Simpson clonality was calculated as the square root of Simpson's diversity index across productive rearrangements. Held by TCRdb, this immuneACCESS table contains in-frame sequences only and omits some clones. Under half of the omission traces to an unresolved V gene where checked; the cause of the rest is unknown. V and J calls and clone size are given by that table; D and trimming were obtained from the DNA. For this sample the table gives about 53,000 clones, of which 86% were detected only once. The top ten constitute less than 3.5% of the sample.

The sequence joins TRBV6-4 to TRBJ1-1; the D gene is perhaps TRBD1, from 6 matching bases. The receptor comes from an elderly man with acute or convalescent COVID-19. Sequenced sample: peripheral blood. In nucleotide form, the sequence is TGTGCCAGCAGTACCGTCAGGGGAACTGAAGCTTTCTTT. It encodes CASSTVRGTEAFF.